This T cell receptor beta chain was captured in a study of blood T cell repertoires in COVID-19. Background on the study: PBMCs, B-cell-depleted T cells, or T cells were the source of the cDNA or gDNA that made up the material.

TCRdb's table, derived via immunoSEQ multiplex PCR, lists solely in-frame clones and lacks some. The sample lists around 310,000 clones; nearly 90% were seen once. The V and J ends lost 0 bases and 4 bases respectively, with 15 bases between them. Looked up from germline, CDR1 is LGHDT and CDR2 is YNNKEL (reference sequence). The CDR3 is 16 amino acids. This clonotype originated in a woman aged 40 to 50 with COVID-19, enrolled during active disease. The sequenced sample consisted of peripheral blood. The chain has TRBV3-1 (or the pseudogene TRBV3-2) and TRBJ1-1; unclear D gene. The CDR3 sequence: CASSQDLIPGGTEAFF. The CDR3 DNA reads TGTGCCAGCAGCCAAGATCTAATCCCAGGAGGCACTGAAGCTTTCTTT.